Shown below are 29 T cell receptor beta chains from a single sample sequenced in a study of cytomegalovirus exposure and HLA in healthy donors. Use of 60 Vbeta and 13 Jbeta primers characterized the PCR. Data came from immunoSEQ multiplex PCR; TCRdb stores just in-frame clones and leaves some out. The sample carries some 120,000 clones, 80% recorded once. The sample comprised PBMCs. These receptors were obtained from a man in his forties or fifties in good health and CMV-seronegative.

This chain uses TRBV6-1 with TRBJ2-7; D perhaps matches TRBD2 (5 bases). Germline V gene lookup returns CDR1 MNHNS and CDR2 SASEGT. Trimming shortened V by 6 bases and J by 2 bases, and 17 bases separated the two germline ends. The CDR3 spans 15 residues. The CDR3 is CASSPPERPTYEQYF. DNA for the CDR3: TGTGCCAGCAGCCCGCCCGAGCGGCCTACCTACGAGCAGTACTTC.

This rearrangement joins TRBV5-1 to TRBJ2-3, with TRBD1 matching over 8 bases. The V gene's germline CDR1 is SGHRS and CDR2 YFSETQ. Trimming took 0 bases from V and 0 from J; bases not matched to a gene: 6. CDR3 size: 17 residues. The CDR3 DNA reads as TGCGCCAGCAGCTTGGAGGGCAGGACAGGGAGCACAGATACGCAGTATTTT. It is translated as CASSLEGRTGSTDTQYF.

This clone has a handful of counts. The chain carries TRBV30 and TRBJ1-4, with TRBD1 matching over 10 bases. The junction had 9 bases not matched to a gene; V was cut back by 2 bases and J by 3 bases. The CDR3 is 17 amino acids. Per the germline V gene, CDR1 is GTSNPN and CDR2 is SVGIG (reference sequence). This CDR3 is CAWSPTGTGVPNEKLFF. CDR3 DNA: TGTGCCTGGAGTCCTACCGGGACAGGGGTTCCTAATGAAAAACTGTTTTTT.

The chain recombines TRBV6-1 with TRBJ2-3; weak D call: TRBD1 (5 bases). V was trimmed by 4 bases and J by 1 base, leaving 21 bases between them. This CDR3 has 18 residues. Per the germline V gene, CDR1 is MNHNS and CDR2 is SASEGT. CDR3 in DNA: TGTGCCAGCAGTGGCTCTCCCCCTAGGGGCAGGGGCACAGATACGCAGTATTTT. Its protein is CASSGSPPRGRGTDTQYF.

This chain connects TRBV7-2 to TRBJ2-6; D remains unclear. There are 16 residues in the CDR3. Trimming cost V 5 bases and J 0 bases, with 11 bases left between them. Looked up from germline, CDR1 is SGHTA and CDR2 is FQGNSA. The CDR3 bases are TGTGCCAGCAGCCCGACAACAAACTCTGGGGCCAACGTCCTGACTTTC. Translation gives CASSPTTNSGANVLTF. Supplemented by reference TRBV7-2 and TRBJ2-6, the full variable domain reads GAGVSQSPSNKVTEKGKDVELRCDPISGHTALYWYRQSLGQGLEFLIYFQGNSAPDKSGLPSDRFSAERTGGSVSTLTIQRTQQEDSAVYLCASSPTTNSGANVLTFGAGSRLTVL.

This clone was observed once. This chain joins TRBV6-5 and TRBJ1-6; 7 bases line up with TRBD1. The CDR3 is made up of 15 amino acids. Trimming took 5 bases from V and 7 from J; bases not matched to a gene: 8. Germline CDR1 is MNHEY and CDR2 is SVGAGI. The CDR3 DNA sequence: TGTGCCAGCAGTCGTCGACAGGGAGAGAATTCACCCCTCCACTTT. It specifies CASSRRQGENSPLHF.

J is TRBJ1-1 and V is TRBV12-1; the table names TRBD1, a call not compared with the DNA. TRBV12-1 is a pseudogene segment. The length of the CDR3 is 11 residues. CDR3 bases: TGTGCCAGCAGCTTTGAGGGGGAAGCTTTCTTT. Amino acid sequence: CASSFEGEAFF.

The chain links TRBV6-1 to TRBJ2-1; 9 nucleotides line up with TRBD2. This CDR3 region has 15 residues. The V gene's germline CDR1 is MNHNS and CDR2 SASEGT. J gave up 3 bases and V 6 bases, and 6 bases lay outside the gene matches. The chain's CDR3 is CASSDLAGSYNEQFF. The DNA of the CDR3 is TGTGCCAGCAGCGACCTAGCGGGGAGCTACAATGAGCAGTTCTTC.

The chain recombines TRBV5-8 with TRBJ2-5, with 9 bases matching TRBD1. CDR3 length: 16 amino acids. The germline V gene has CDR1 SGHTS and CDR2 YDEGEE. V lost 5 bases and J lost 1; bases outside the gene matches: 9. The CDR3 DNA reads as TGTGCCAGCAGGTCGACAAACAGGGGGCCCCAAGAGACCCAGTACTTC. Translation: CASRSTNRGPQETQYF.

The chain recombines TRBV11-1 with TRBJ1-1, with D hard to call. CDR3 size: 13 residues. V shed 1 base and J shed 7 bases, with 10 bases lying between them. Germline CDR1 SGHAT, CDR2 FQDESV (reference sequence). CDR3 DNA sequence: TGTGCCAGCAGCTTAGTCAGCGCCCATGAAGCTTTCTTT. It is translated as CASSLVSAHEAFF.

The chain has TRBV7-9 and TRBJ2-2, with D perhaps TRBD2 (6 bases). The CDR3 loop spans 15 amino acids. CDR1 is SEHNR, CDR2 FQNEAQ, per germline (reference sequence). V shed 5 bases and J shed 2 bases, with 12 bases lying between them. DNA of the CDR3: TGTGCCAGCAGCACATTAGCGGTAAACACCGGGGAGCTGTTTTTT. Protein product: CASSTLAVNTGELFF. Full variable domain (rest looked up from reference TRBV7-9 and TRBJ2-2): DTGVSQNPRHKITKRGQNVTFRCDPISEHNRLYWYRQTLGQGPEFLTYFQNEAQLEKSRLLSDRFSAERPKGSFSTLEIQRTEQGDSAMYLCASSTLAVNTGELFFGEGSRLTVL.

J is TRBJ1-1 and V is TRBV4-2; D not resolved. The CDR3 is made up of 14 amino acids. Germline V gene lookup returns CDR1 LGHNA and CDR2 YNFKEQ. V dropped 0 bases and J dropped 3 bases, with 8 bases sitting between them. The CDR3 protein is CASSQDRRDTEAFF. The CDR3 nucleotides are TGTGCCAGCAGCCAAGATCGGAGGGACACTGAAGCTTTCTTT.

The chain carries TRBV6-1 and TRBJ2-5; 9 bases fit TRBD1. V was clipped by 1 base and J by 3 bases; unmatched bases: 0. The CDR3 is made up of 14 amino acids. Looked up from germline, CDR1 is MNHNS and CDR2 is SASEGT. The CDR3 DNA reads as TGTGCCAGCAGTGAAGGGACAGGGGAAGAGACCCAGTACTTC. Its protein is CASSEGTGEETQYF.

The J gene is TRBJ1-1, the V gene TRBV14; D remains unclear. CDR3 length: 13 amino acids. V was shortened by 6 bases and J by 7 bases, with 15 bases between the two germline ends. Germline V gene data show CDR1 as SGHDN and CDR2 as FVKESK. The CDR3 region has the DNA TGTGCCAGCAGTTCCGACATGCCCCGTGAAGCTTTCTTT. As protein: CASSSDMPREAFF.

On this clone: This sample also contains other DNA sequences that code for the same CDR3. The V call is TRBV5-1, the J call TRBJ2-1; TRBD2 agrees at 7 bases. Losses at the gene ends were 4 bases for V and 8 bases for J; bases not matched to a gene: 9. Germline V gene data show CDR1 as SGHRS and CDR2 as YFSETQ. The CDR3 consists of 14 residues. CDR3 nucleotides: TGCGCCAGCAGCAAACTGGCGGGGGTAGATGAGCAGTTCTTC. It specifies CASSKLAGVDEQFF.

This clone was seen only a few times. The chain links TRBV2 to TRBJ1-1; D perhaps matches TRBD1 (5 bases). The V and J ends lost 3 bases and 0 bases respectively, with 8 bases between them. Germline V gene data show CDR1 as SNHLY and CDR2 as FYNNEI. The CDR3 sequence is 14 residues long. The DNA for the CDR3 is TGTGCCAGCAGTGACAGGGCAATGAACACTGAAGCTTTCTTT. Protein product: CASSDRAMNTEAFF.

This sequence joins TRBV28 and TRBJ2-7; 7 bases agree with TRBD1. V lost 6 bases, J lost 1 base, and 12 bases stayed unmatched. The CDR3 runs to 16 residues. CDR1 MDHEN and CDR2 SYDVKM come from the germline V gene. The CDR3 nucleotides are TGTGCCAGCAGCCCGGCCGCGGCAGGGGGTTCCTACGAGCAGTACTTC. It codes for CASSPAAAGGSYEQYF.

This clone occurred once. Because it lacks the conserved phenylalanine or tryptophan at the end, this CDR3 is likely a read error. The genes are TRBV7-9 and TRBJ2-3; 10 bases are a match to TRBD1. Germline CDR1 is SEHNR and CDR2 is FQNEAQ (reference sequence). Losses at the gene ends were 5 bases for V and 5 bases for J; bases not matched to a gene: 4. This CDR3 is 14 amino acids long. The CDR3 reads CASSQDRGLDTQYV. CDR3 DNA sequence: TGTGCCAGCAGCCAAGACAGGGGGCTAGATACGCAGTATGTT.

The V gene is TRBV6-1, the J gene TRBJ2-7; 10 bases map to TRBD1. The CDR3 runs 14 residues. The germline CDR1 and CDR2 sequences are MNHNS and SASEGT. V dropped 8 bases and J dropped 2; count of bases not matched to a gene: 6. CDR3 loop: CASETGTGAYEQYF. CDR3 DNA sequence: TGTGCCAGCGAAACCGGGACAGGGGCCTACGAGCAGTACTTC.

The chain has TRBV2 and TRBJ2-3, with D possibly TRBD2 on 5 matching bases. The CDR3 length is 16 residues. Deletions cut 3 bases from V and 2 bases from J, with 15 bases between. Germline CDR1 and CDR2: SNHLY and FYNNEI. In nucleotides, the CDR3 is TGTGCCAGCAGTGAGCTAGGGAGTCGGGTCACAGATACGCAGTATTTT. Its translation is CASSELGSRVTDTQYF.

V is TRBV7-2 and J is TRBJ2-1, with D possibly being TRBD2 (6 bases). From germline, CDR1 is SGHTA and CDR2 FQGNSA. The CDR3 loop spans 16 amino acids. Trimming shortened V by 0 bases and J by 6 bases, and 15 bases separated the two germline ends. CDR3 in amino acids: CASSLAVLVGGNEQFF. The DNA for the CDR3 is TGTGCCAGCAGCTTAGCGGTGCTCGTGGGGGGCAATGAGCAGTTCTTC.

The rearrangement links TRBV5-1 to TRBJ2-5; 16 positions match TRBD2. Trimming took 4 bases from V and 2 from J; bases not matched to a gene: 2. The CDR3 sequence is 16 residues long. Germline CDR1 and CDR2: SGHRS and YFSETQ. The CDR3, as DNA: TGCGCCAGCAGCATGGGACTAGCGGGGGGGCAAGAGACCCAGTACTTC. Protein product: CASSMGLAGGQETQYF.

The chain employs TRBV29-1 and TRBJ2-7; 11 bases fit TRBD2. Germline CDR1 reads SQVTM; CDR2 reads ANQGSEA. With V trimmed by 6 bases and J by 3 bases, 1 base remained unmatched. CDR3 length: 12 amino acids. As DNA, the CDR3 is TGCAGCGTGGGGACTAGCGGCTACGAGCAGTACTTC. It is translated as CSVGTSGYEQYF.

In its sample, this clone was seen a few times. This chain links TRBV7-9 with TRBJ2-5; D uncertain. CDR1 and CDR2 from the germline V gene are SEHNR and FQNEAQ (reference sequence). The CDR3 loop spans 11 amino acids. Trimming left V 5 bases short and J 2 bases short, with 3 bases between. DNA for the CDR3: TGTGCCAGCAGCCCTCAAGAGACCCAGTACTTC. It codes for CASSPQETQYF.

This clone was seen repeatedly, ten times or more. This chain links TRBV6-1 with TRBJ1-5; maybe TRBD1 (6 bases). The CDR3 loop spans 15 amino acids. The germline V gene encodes CDR1 MNHNS and CDR2 SASEGT. Deletions cut 4 bases from V and 3 bases from J, with 13 bases between. DNA for the CDR3: TGTGCCAGCAGTGGGAGGACAGATATCAATCAGCCCCAGCATTTT. Translated: CASSGRTDINQPQHF.

This clone has just one count. The chain couples TRBV2 to TRBJ1-2, with 10 bases lining up with TRBD1. The V gene end was trimmed by 9 bases and the J gene end by 7 bases; junction bases not matched to a gene: 5. The CDR3 totals 12 residues. In germline, CDR1 is SNHLY, CDR2 FYNNEI. This CDR3 reads CARTTGGSGYTF. The DNA for the CDR3 is TGTGCCAGAACGACAGGGGGCTCTGGCTACACCTTC.

The chain joins TRBV19 to TRBJ1-1, with 8 bases identical to TRBD1. With 11 bases clipped from V and 1 base from J, the junction kept 12 bases outside the gene matches. The V gene's germline CDR1 is LNHDA and CDR2 SQIVND (reference sequence). The CDR3 covers 15 residues. The DNA of the CDR3 is TGTGCCGGAAGGAGGACTGGACAGGGGAACACTGAAGCTTTCTTT. Translating it yields CAGRRTGQGNTEAFF.

This clone came up a few times. This chain connects TRBV6-1 to TRBJ2-3; TRBD2 is a possible D gene (6 bases). This CDR3 is 16 amino acids long. The germline V and J ends were trimmed by 2 bases and 0 bases, with 12 bases remaining between them. From germline, CDR1 is MNHNS and CDR2 SASEGT. DNA for the CDR3: TGTGCCAGCAGTGAATTGGCGGGAACTAGCACAGATACGCAGTATTTT. Translated: CASSELAGTSTDTQYF.

Written as DNA, the CDR3 is TGTGCCAGCTCACCGCCGACTAGGGAAGAGACCCAGTACTTC. Residues: CASSPPTREETQYF. The chain has TRBV18 and TRBJ2-5; D might be TRBD2 (6 bases). Trimming cost V 3 bases and J 3 bases, with 11 bases left between them. The germline V gene has CDR1 KGHSH and CDR2 LQKENI. The CDR3 consists of 14 residues.